This note documents a single TCR beta chain sequence. The sample belongs to a study of blood T cell repertoires in COVID-19. For the study at large: The United States, Italy and Spain supplied acute and convalescent COVID-19 samples. The cDNA or gDNA used as material had been derived from T cells, B-cell-depleted T cells, or PBMCs.

As processed by the authors: For nucleated cells, counts were estimated from reference gene primer amplification. Generated by immunoSEQ multiplex PCR, the TCRdb table keeps only in-frame clones and is missing some. The DNA gave D and trimming, while V, J and clone size come from that table. The table records fewer than 250,000 clones, roughly nine tenths of them present only once. Trimming cost V 6 bases and J 4 bases; bases outside gene matches: 3. The CDR3 consists of 12 residues. The germline CDR1 and CDR2 sequences are WSHSY and SAAADI. This TCR was recovered from a man aged 40-49 years with acute or convalescent COVID-19. The genes are TRBV10-2 and TRBJ2-7; 7 bases are a match to TRBD1. Sample: peripheral blood. In nucleotides, the CDR3 is TGCGCCAGCAGGGGACAGTGGTACGAGCAGTACTTC. Amino acid sequence: CASRGQWYEQYF.